These 21 T cell receptor beta chains share one sample of origin, sequenced in a study of OX40 agonist ivuxolimab in advanced cancers. The repertoire was sequenced with immunoSEQ multiplex PCR; TCRdb's copy has only in-frame clones and lacks some. The repertoire holds about 60,000 clones, with approximately 90% as singletons. Here the sequenced sample was CD4+ or CD8+ T cells sorted from blood, taken in a trial of the OX40 agonist ivuxolimab. Source of these receptors: an adult with an advanced solid tumor such as melanoma, head and neck, liver or kidney cancer.

This chain uses TRBV5-1 with TRBJ2-1; TRBD1 might be the D (5 bases). Germline V gives CDR1 SGHRS, CDR2 YFSETQ. The length of the CDR3 is 14 residues. V gave up 0 bases and J gave up 6 bases, with 10 bases separating them. The chain's CDR3 is CASSLGQRVNEQFF. As DNA, the CDR3 is TGCGCCAGCAGCTTGGGACAGAGAGTCAATGAGCAGTTCTTC.

The J gene is TRBJ1-6, the V gene TRBV6-1; possibly TRBD1 for D (6 bases). Germline-derived CDR1 and CDR2 are MNHNS and SASEGT. The CDR3 runs 17 residues. Trimming left V 4 bases short and J 1 base short, with 14 bases between. The chain's CDR3 is CASSGMLGGSYNSPLHF. For the CDR3, the DNA is TGTGCCAGCAGTGGAATGTTAGGGGGTTCCTATAATTCACCCCTCCACTTT.

The chain recombines TRBV27 with TRBJ2-4, with TRBD2 matching over 12 bases. Germline CDR1 is MNHEY and CDR2 is SMNVEV (reference sequence). This CDR3 region has 16 residues. V gave up 6 bases and J gave up 0 bases; unmatched junction bases: 3. The DNA for the CDR3 is TGTGCCAGCAGCTGGACTAGCGGGATAGCCAAAAACATTCAGTACTTC. Translating it yields CASSWTSGIAKNIQYF.

This clone was detected only once. V and J are TRBV5-8 and TRBJ2-1; either TRBD1 or TRBD2 may supply D (5 bases each). This CDR3 contains 14 residues. Germline-derived CDR1 and CDR2 are SGHTS and YDEGEE. V lost 3 bases to trimming and J lost 15 bases, with 22 bases between them. The CDR3 DNA reads TGTGCCAGCAGCTGGAAAATACCGGGACCCTATCTGTTCTTC. Its translation: CASSWKIPGPYLFF.

The chain recombines TRBV28 with TRBJ1-5; TRBD1 is a possible D gene (5 bases). This CDR3 is built from 12 residues. V was trimmed by 6 bases and J by 9 bases, leaving 12 bases between them. Germline CDR1 and CDR2: MDHEN and SYDVKM. The CDR3 bases are TGTGCCAGCAGCCTGGAGGGGAGGCCCCAGCATTTT. Translation gives CASSLEGRPQHF.

The chain recombines TRBV28 with TRBJ2-7, with a tentative D call TRBD1 (5 bases). Germline V gives CDR1 MDHEN, CDR2 SYDVKM. This CDR3 region has 14 residues. The V and J ends lost 2 bases and 4 bases respectively, with 12 bases between them. Here the CDR3 reads CASSLPGREYEQYF. CDR3 DNA sequence: TGTGCCAGCAGTTTACCCGGCAGGGAATACGAGCAGTACTTC.

The chain has TRBV28 and TRBJ1-1; TRBD1 is a possible D gene (5 bases). The CDR3 spans 15 residues. Germline CDR1 and CDR2: MDHEN and SYDVKM. The V end was cut by 8 bases, the J end by 5 bases, with 21 bases between. The CDR3 DNA reads as TGTGCCAGCGGTCCCGTACAGGTCACACGGACTGAAGCTTTCTTT. Protein sequence: CASGPVQVTRTEAFF.

This rearrangement joins TRBV28 to TRBJ1-2; D not certain. Germline V gene sequence: CDR1 MDHEN, CDR2 SYDVKM. This CDR3 region has 14 residues. The V end lost 5 bases, the J end lost 2 bases, and 12 bases lay between the germline ends. CDR3 protein: CASSPNTVNYGYTF. CDR3 nucleotide sequence: TGTGCCAGCAGTCCTAATACGGTAAACTATGGCTACACCTTC.

The CDR3 DNA is TGTGCCAGTAGCGTCGTGCCCTCAGATACGCAGTATTTT. It translates to CASSVVPSDTQYF. The chain links TRBV19 to TRBJ2-3; no definite D call. From germline, CDR1 is LNHDA and CDR2 SQIVND (reference sequence). The germline V and J ends were trimmed by 6 bases and 4 bases, with 11 bases remaining between them. This CDR3 is built from 13 residues.

The chain uses TRBV28 and TRBJ1-5; D unresolved. Looked up from germline, CDR1 is MDHEN and CDR2 is SYDVKM. Trimming removed 4 bases at V and 2 bases at J, with 12 bases between. The CDR3 is made up of 15 amino acids. The CDR3 DNA is TGTGCCAGCAGTTCCCCAGGCGCAGGCAATCAGCCCCAGCATTTT. Its protein product is CASSSPGAGNQPQHF.

The gene calls are TRBV5-1 and TRBJ2-5, with D perhaps given as TRBD1 or TRBD2 (5 bases each). The closer fit of TRBJ2-7 to the DNA end suggests the J call may be wrong. The CDR3 spans 16 residues. Looked up from germline, CDR1 is SGHRS and CDR2 is YFSETQ. As DNA, the CDR3 is TGCGCCAGCAGCTCACTCCCGGGATACAGGAGGAACGAGCAGTACTTC. Residues: CASSSLPGYRRNEQYF.

The table lists this clone with a few counts. The gene calls are TRBV10-1 and TRBJ2-4; 7 bases line up with TRBD2. Trimming cost V 6 bases and J 7 bases; bases outside gene matches: 6. The germline V gene has CDR1 WNHNN and CDR2 SYGVQD (reference sequence). The CDR3 is made up of 13 amino acids. Written as DNA, the CDR3 is TGCGCCAGCAGCACCGGGACTACCAACATTCAGTACTTC. Translating it yields CASSTGTTNIQYF.

The chain links TRBV5-6 to TRBJ1-2; 7 nucleotides line up with TRBD1. The CDR3 covers 14 residues. CDR1 and CDR2 (germline): SGHDT, YYEEEE. With V trimmed by 4 bases and J by 3 bases, 6 bases remained unmatched. The CDR3 reads CASSQRQGYYGYTF. The CDR3 nucleotides are TGTGCCAGCAGCCAGAGACAGGGTTACTATGGCTACACCTTC. The full variable domain, its missing parts supplied by reference TRBV5-6 and TRBJ1-2, is DAGVTQSPTHLIKTRGQQVTLRCSPKSGHDTVSWYQQALGQGPQFIFQYYEEEERQRGNFPDRFSGHQFPNYSSELNVNALLLGDSALYLCASSQRQGYYGYTFGSGTRLTVV.

The rearrangement links TRBV19 to TRBJ1-5; D remains unclear. Trimming stripped 5 bases from V and 0 bases from J, with 8 bases between. The CDR3 is 14 amino acids. Germline-derived CDR1 and CDR2 are LNHDA and SQIVND (reference sequence). The CDR3 loop reads CASSFRDSNQPQHF. The CDR3 DNA is TGTGCCAGTAGTTTTAGGGATAGCAATCAGCCCCAGCATTTT.

This clone is medium-sized. The chain uses TRBV7-3 and TRBJ2-2, with D perhaps given as TRBD1 or TRBD2 (5 bases each). V was pared by 6 bases and J by 5 bases, with 13 bases between. Germline values: CDR1 SGHTA, CDR2 FQGTGA. The CDR3 covers 14 residues. For the CDR3, the DNA is TGTGCCAGCAGACCGGGACCCAGGACCGGGGAGCTGTTTTTT. Encoded protein: CASRPGPRTGELFF.

The chain couples TRBV5-4 to TRBJ2-3; the D is unclear. Between the trimmed V and J ends, which lost 0 bases and 3 bases, there was a span of 8 bases. The CDR3 consists of 14 residues. Looked up from germline, CDR1 is SGHNT and CDR2 is YYREEE (reference sequence). CDR3 loop: CASSLGARTDTQYF. DNA for the CDR3: TGTGCCAGCAGCTTGGGGGCTAGAACAGATACGCAGTATTTT.

CDR3: CASSLEPTVNTEAFF. The CDR3 DNA sequence: TGTGCCAGCAGCTTGGAACCGACAGTGAACACTGAAGCTTTCTTT. The rearrangement links TRBV5-4 to TRBJ1-1, with TRBD1 as a possible D gene (5 bases). Trimming removed 0 bases from V and 0 bases from J, with 9 bases in between. The CDR3 loop spans 15 amino acids. Germline-derived CDR1 and CDR2 are SGHNT and YYREEE (reference sequence).

The V and J genes are TRBV11-1 and TRBJ2-5; D is possibly TRBD2 (5 bases). In germline, CDR1 is SGHAT, CDR2 FQDESV (reference sequence). Between the trimmed V and J ends, which lost 5 bases and 2 bases, there was a span of 15 bases. The CDR3 length is 15 residues. CDR3 region: CASSPELGRQETQYF. Here the CDR3 DNA reads TGTGCCAGCAGCCCAGAACTAGGTCGGCAAGAGACCCAGTACTTC.

The CDR3 bases are TGCGCCAGCAGTGAGCGCAGGGGAAAGGATCAGCCCCAGCATTTT. Translation gives CASSERRGKDQPQHF. The chain employs TRBV10-1 and TRBJ1-5; TRBD1 might be the D (6 bases). CDR3 length: 15 residues. Germline assignment: CDR1 WNHNN and CDR2 SYGVQD (reference sequence). Deletions cut 2 bases from V and 5 bases from J, with 13 bases between.

This clone was seen a few times. The chain joins TRBV30 to TRBJ1-1; D is ambiguous. The CDR3 is made up of 12 amino acids. CDR1 is GTSNPN, CDR2 SVGIG, per germline (reference sequence). Trimming took off 2 bases at V and 10 bases at J, with 14 bases between the two ends. CDR3 DNA: TGTGCCTGGAGTCACGAACTTGCTGCAGCTTTCTTT. Encoded protein: CAWSHELAAAFF.

This rearrangement joins TRBV5-1 to TRBJ2-1; D gene uncertain. This CDR3 comprises 17 residues. Trimming removed 1 base from V and 0 bases from J, with 14 bases in between. Germline V gives CDR1 SGHRS, CDR2 YFSETQ. CDR3 loop: CASSLKAPSDSYNEQFF. The CDR3 DNA follows: TGCGCCAGCAGCTTGAAGGCTCCCTCAGACTCCTACAATGAGCAGTTCTTC. The full variable domain, rest sourced from reference TRBV5-1 and TRBJ2-1, is KAGVTQTPRYLIKTRGQQVTLSCSPISGHRSVSWYQQTPGQGLQFLFEYFSETQRNKGNFPGRFSGRQFSNSRSEMNVSTLELGDSALYLCASSLKAPSDSYNEQFFGPGTRLTVL.